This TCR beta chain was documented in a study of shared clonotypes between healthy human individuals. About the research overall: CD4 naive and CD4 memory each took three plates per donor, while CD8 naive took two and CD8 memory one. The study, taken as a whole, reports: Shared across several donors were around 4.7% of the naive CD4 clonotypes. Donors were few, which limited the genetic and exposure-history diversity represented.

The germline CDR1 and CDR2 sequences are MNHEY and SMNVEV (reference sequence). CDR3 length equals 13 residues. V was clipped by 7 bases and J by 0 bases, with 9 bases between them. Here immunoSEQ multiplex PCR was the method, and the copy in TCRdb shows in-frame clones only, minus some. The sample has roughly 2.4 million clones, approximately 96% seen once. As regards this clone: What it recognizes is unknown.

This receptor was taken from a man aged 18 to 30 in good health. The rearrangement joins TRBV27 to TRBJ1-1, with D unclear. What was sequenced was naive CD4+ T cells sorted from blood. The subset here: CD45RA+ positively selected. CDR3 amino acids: CASKDPVNTEAFF. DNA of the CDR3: TGTGCCAGCAAAGACCCCGTGAACACTGAAGCTTTCTTT.